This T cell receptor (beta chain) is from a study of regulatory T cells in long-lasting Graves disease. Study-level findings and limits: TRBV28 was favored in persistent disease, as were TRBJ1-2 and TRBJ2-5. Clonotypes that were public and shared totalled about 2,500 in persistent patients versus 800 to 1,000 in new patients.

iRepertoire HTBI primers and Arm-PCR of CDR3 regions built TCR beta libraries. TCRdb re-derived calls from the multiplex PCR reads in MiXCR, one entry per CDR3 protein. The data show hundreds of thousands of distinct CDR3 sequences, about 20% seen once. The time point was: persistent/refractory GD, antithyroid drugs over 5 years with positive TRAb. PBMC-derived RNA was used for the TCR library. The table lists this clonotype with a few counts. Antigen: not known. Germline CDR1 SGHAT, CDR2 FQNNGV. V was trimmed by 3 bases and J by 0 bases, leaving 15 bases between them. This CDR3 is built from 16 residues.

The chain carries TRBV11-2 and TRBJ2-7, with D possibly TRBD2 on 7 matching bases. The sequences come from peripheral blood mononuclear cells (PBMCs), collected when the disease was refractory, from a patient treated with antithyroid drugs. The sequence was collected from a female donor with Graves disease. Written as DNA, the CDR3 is TGTGCCAGCAGCTTCAGAGGGGGGGCTAACTCCTACGAGCAGTACTTC. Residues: CASSFRGGANSYEQYF.